Each of the 27 T cell receptor beta chains below was sequenced from the same sample in a study of identifying expanded T cells in peripheral blood. Clones were read by immunoSEQ multiplex PCR, and TCRdb kept only the in-frame ones, dropping some. This table has roughly 90,000 clones, about 85% appearing once. Material: blood. All receptors derive from a person between 18 and 75 years old in good health.

CDR3 nucleotide sequence: TGTGCCAGCAGCTCACAGGGTTTCCAGCCCCAGCATTTT. This sequence encodes CASSSQGFQPQHF. The J gene is TRBJ1-5, the V gene TRBV7-2; perhaps TRBD1 as D (6 bases). Germline V gene sequence: CDR1 SGHTA, CDR2 FQGNSA. This CDR3 has 13 residues. V was trimmed by 4 bases and J by 7 bases, leaving 11 bases between them.

The genes are TRBV6-1 and TRBJ1-1; the match to TRBD1 covers 8 bases. Germline CDR1 is MNHNS and CDR2 is SASEGT. The CDR3 is made up of 15 amino acids. The junction had 8 bases not matched to a gene; V was cut back by 6 bases and J by 2 bases. In DNA form, the CDR3 reads TGTGCCAGCAGGGACCAGGGGGCGGATAACACTGAAGCTTTCTTT. The encoded protein is CASRDQGADNTEAFF.

The chain recombines TRBV7-2 with TRBJ1-5, with a weak D call TRBD1 (5 bases). The CDR3 sequence is 15 residues long. Trimming pared 5 bases from V and 11 bases from J, leaving 22 bases between. Per the germline V gene, CDR1 is SGHTA and CDR2 is FQGNSA. The CDR3 DNA sequence: TGTGCCAGCAGCGGGACTCGGGACGGCTCCTGGACCCAGCATTTT. Protein product: CASSGTRDGSWTQHF.

The rearrangement joins TRBV30 to TRBJ2-6; D is undetermined. CDR1 and CDR2 (germline): GTSNPN, SVGIG (reference sequence). V lost 7 bases and J 0 bases, leaving 7 bases between the germline ends. This CDR3 contains 13 residues. This CDR3 reads CAFSLSGANVLTF. The CDR3 nucleotides are TGTGCCTTCTCCCTCTCTGGGGCCAACGTCCTGACTTTC. The whole variable domain, remainder taken from reference TRBV30 and TRBJ2-6, is SQTIHQWPATLVQPVGSPLSLECTVEGTSNPNLYWYRQAAGRGLQLLFYSVGIGQISSEVPQNLSASRPQDRQFILSSKKLLLSDSGFYLCAFSLSGANVLTFGAGSRLTVL.

V is TRBV7-9 and J is TRBJ2-3; D remains ambiguous. The CDR3 spans 14 residues. The ends were cut back, 5 bases at V and 0 bases at J, with 9 bases in the middle. Per germline, CDR1 SEHNR and CDR2 FQNEAQ (reference sequence). The DNA of the CDR3 is TGTGCCAGCAGCGCCGCACTTAGCACAGATACGCAGTATTTT. Protein: CASSAALSTDTQYF.

The chain combines TRBV5-4 with TRBJ2-1; D might be TRBD1 (6 bases). The V gene lost 2 bases and the J gene lost 8 bases, with 14 bases spanning the gap. The germline CDR1 and CDR2 sequences are SGHNT and YYREEE (reference sequence). This CDR3 comprises 14 residues. The CDR3 loop is CASSLGQSRDEQFF. As DNA, the CDR3 is TGTGCCAGCAGCTTAGGACAGTCGAGGGATGAGCAGTTCTTC.

The V call is TRBV6-5, the J call TRBJ2-7; D is uncertain. CDR3 size: 14 residues. Germline V lookup: CDR1 MNHEY, CDR2 SVGAGI. Trimming stripped 7 bases from V and 2 bases from J, with 15 bases between. CDR3 protein: CASKGVLSAYEQYF. The CDR3 region has the DNA TGTGCCAGCAAGGGTGTATTGTCCGCCTACGAGCAGTACTTC.

The genes are TRBV6-1 and TRBJ2-1, with 8 bases matching TRBD1. Germline V gene lookup returns CDR1 MNHNS and CDR2 SASEGT. The CDR3 contains 14 residues. The trim removed 10 bases at V and 6 bases at J, leaving 11 bases unmatched. The CDR3 nucleotides read TGTGCCACTTCGACGGACAGGGAACTCAATGAGCAGTTCTTC. Translation: CATSTDRELNEQFF.

The rearrangement uses TRBV6-6 and TRBJ1-4, with 9 nucleotides matching TRBD1. The V gene end was trimmed by 5 bases and the J gene end by 7 bases; junction bases not matched to a gene: 11. Germline-derived CDR1 and CDR2 are MNHNY and SVGAGI (reference sequence). The CDR3 sequence is 16 residues long. Here the CDR3 DNA reads TGTGCCAGCAGTCCATTCCGGGACAGGGTCTCTGAAAAACTGTTTTTT. Its protein product is CASSPFRDRVSEKLFF.

V usage is TRBV30 and J usage is TRBJ1-1, with 8 bases identical to TRBD1. Unmatched junction bases numbered 12, after V lost 2 bases and J lost 10 bases. This CDR3 comprises 14 residues. The germline V gene has CDR1 GTSNPN and CDR2 SVGIG (reference sequence). This CDR3 is CAWSSGAGGLVAFF. The CDR3 coding sequence is TGTGCCTGGAGTTCCGGGGCAGGGGGCTTGGTAGCTTTCTTT. Variable domain in full (rest from reference TRBV30 and TRBJ1-1): SQTIHQWPATLVQPVGSPLSLECTVEGTSNPNLYWYRQAAGRGLQLLFYSVGIGQISSEVPQNLSASRPQDRQFILSSKKLLLSDSGFYLCAWSSGAGGLVAFFGQGTRLTVV.

The V gene is TRBV10-3, the J gene TRBJ2-2; perhaps TRBD1 as D (6 bases). Trimming cost V 8 bases and J 5 bases, with 15 bases left between them. CDR3 size: 14 residues. Germline V CDR1 and CDR2: ENHRY, SYGVKD. The DNA for the CDR3 is TGTGCCATCGGACAGCCAAGTGAGACCGGGGAGCTGTTTTTT. This encodes CAIGQPSETGELFF.

This chain links TRBV6-1 with TRBJ2-1, with D maybe TRBD1 (6 bases). Germline-derived CDR1 and CDR2 are MNHNS and SASEGT. Trimming took 3 bases from V and 5 from J, leaving 8 bases between them. This CDR3 has 13 amino acids. This CDR3 reads CASSDRGNNEQFF. In DNA form, the CDR3 reads TGTGCCAGCAGTGACAGGGGAAACAATGAGCAGTTCTTC.

This chain connects TRBV2 to TRBJ2-2, with 9 bases lining up with TRBD1. This CDR3 is built from 15 residues. Looked up from germline, CDR1 is SNHLY and CDR2 is FYNNEI. The junction had 3 bases not matched to a gene; V was cut back by 7 bases and J by 0 bases. The CDR3 DNA is TGTGCCAGCAAGGGACAGGGTACGAACACCGGGGAGCTGTTTTTT. It specifies CASKGQGTNTGELFF. Full variable domain (missing parts from reference TRBV2 and TRBJ2-2): EPEVTQTPSHQVTQMGQEVILRCVPISNHLYFYWYRQILGQKVEFLVSFYNNEISEKSEIFDDQFSVERPDGSNFTLKIRSTKLEDSAMYFCASKGQGTNTGELFFGEGSRLTVL.

The rearrangement uses TRBV7-2 and TRBJ2-7; 7 nucleotides align to TRBD1. The CDR3 length is 14 residues. The germline V gene has CDR1 SGHTA and CDR2 FQGNSA. With 2 bases clipped from V and 2 bases from J, the junction kept 3 bases outside the gene matches. The CDR3 nucleotides read TGTGCCAGCAGCTTAAACAGGGGACCCTACGAGCAGTACTTC. Amino acid sequence: CASSLNRGPYEQYF.

The chain carries TRBV5-4 and TRBJ1-1; D uncertain. The ends were cut back, 3 bases at V and 1 base at J, with 10 bases in the middle. CDR1 and CDR2 (germline): SGHNT, YYREEE (reference sequence). The CDR3 covers 14 residues. The chain's CDR3 is CASSWIQSNTEAFF. CDR3 coding DNA: TGTGCCAGCAGCTGGATCCAGTCGAACACTGAAGCTTTCTTT.

This chain uses TRBV5-4 with TRBJ2-7; D gene unclear. Trimming shortened V by 0 bases and J by 5 bases, and 0 bases separated the two germline ends. The CDR3 extends over 10 amino acids. The germline V gene has CDR1 SGHNT and CDR2 YYREEE (reference sequence). CDR3 region: CASSLDEQYF. The CDR3 nucleotides read TGTGCCAGCAGCTTGGACGAGCAGTACTTC.

The rearrangement links TRBV19 to TRBJ2-7; perhaps TRBD2 as D (5 bases). The germline gives CDR1 LNHDA, CDR2 SQIVND (reference sequence). V shed 4 bases and J shed 3 bases, with 13 bases lying between them. The CDR3 covers 14 residues. CDR3 amino acids: CASSTDWPDYEQYF. CDR3 DNA sequence: TGTGCCAGTAGTACGGACTGGCCCGACTACGAGCAGTACTTC.

The chain carries TRBV9 and TRBJ2-1; tentative D call: TRBD2 (6 bases). The CDR3 length is 16 residues. The germline V gene encodes CDR1 SGDLS and CDR2 YYNGEE. Deletions cut 2 bases from V and 0 bases from J, with 12 bases between. CDR3 sequence reads: CASSVEGLSSYNEQFF. The CDR3 DNA follows: TGTGCCAGCAGCGTGGAGGGCTTAAGCTCCTACAATGAGCAGTTCTTC.

J is TRBJ2-2 and V is TRBV7-8; 10 bases map to TRBD2. Germline lookup yields CDR1 SGHVS and CDR2 FQNEAQ. The CDR3 covers 18 residues. V dropped 5 bases and J dropped 4; count of bases not matched to a gene: 13. CDR3 sequence: CASSLSGGSPLGTGELFF. The CDR3 DNA reads TGTGCCAGCAGCCTTAGCGGGGGGTCCCCTTTAGGCACCGGGGAGCTGTTTTTT.

The rearrangement links TRBV29-1 to TRBJ1-1; a possible D gene is TRBD1 (6 bases). The CDR3 covers 13 residues. Between the trimmed V and J ends, which lost 5 bases and 5 bases, there was a span of 15 bases. The germline gives CDR1 SQVTM, CDR2 ANQGSEA. CDR3 sequence reads: CSVQQGPSTEAFF. DNA for the CDR3: TGCAGCGTTCAACAGGGACCTTCAACTGAAGCTTTCTTT.

The chain is built from TRBV19 and TRBJ2-5, with TRBD1 matching over 11 bases. CDR1 is LNHDA, CDR2 SQIVND, per germline (reference sequence). This CDR3 has 17 amino acids. With V trimmed by 5 bases and J by 2 bases, 10 bases remained unmatched. CDR3 nucleotide sequence: TGTGCCAGTAGTCCAGGGACAGGGGGAGTCATGCAAGAGACCCAGTACTTC. It encodes CASSPGTGGVMQETQYF.

The chain joins TRBV4-1 to TRBJ1-1, with 9 bases lining up with TRBD1. The CDR3 is 18 residues long. CDR1 is MGHRA, CDR2 YSYEKL, per germline. V was clipped by 5 bases and J by 1 base; unmatched bases: 14. CDR3 protein: CASSGRSRDRDRNTEAFF. In DNA form, the CDR3 reads TGCGCCAGCAGCGGCCGCTCCCGGGACAGGGATAGGAACACTGAAGCTTTCTTT.

The chain uses TRBV27 and TRBJ1-2, with D possibly being TRBD1 (5 bases). V was clipped by 2 bases and J by 6 bases, with 19 bases between them. Germline-derived CDR1 and CDR2 are MNHEY and SMNVEV (reference sequence). The length of the CDR3 is 16 residues. The CDR3 DNA follows: TGTGCCAGCAGTTTAGGGGGGGTAGGAAGTCTTAATGGCTACACCTTC. Protein product: CASSLGGVGSLNGYTF.

The V gene is TRBV19, the J gene TRBJ1-2; D gene uncertain. This CDR3 contains 14 residues. Between the trimmed V and J ends, which lost 6 bases and 2 bases, there was a span of 13 bases. CDR1 is LNHDA, CDR2 SQIVND, per germline (reference sequence). The CDR3 spells CASRDRNQNYGYTF. CDR3 bases: TGTGCCAGTAGGGACCGCAACCAAAACTATGGCTACACCTTC.

The chain is built from TRBV15 and TRBJ1-1, with 7 bases lining up with TRBD1. Per germline, CDR1 LNHNV and CDR2 YYDKDF (reference sequence). CDR3 length: 14 amino acids. V lost 5 bases, J lost 10 bases, and 13 bases stayed unmatched. The DNA for the CDR3 is TGTGCCACCAGCTCACAGACAGGGTCAGGTAGAGCTTTCTTT. This gives the protein CATSSQTGSGRAFF.

The chain joins TRBV30 to TRBJ2-2; TRBD1 might be the D (6 bases). The CDR3 spans 15 residues. V was cut by 1 base and J by 3 bases, with 12 bases left in between. From germline, CDR1 is GTSNPN and CDR2 SVGIG (reference sequence). The CDR3 region is CAWSGSRGYTGELFF. CDR3 bases: TGTGCCTGGAGTGGTAGCAGGGGATACACCGGGGAGCTGTTTTTT. The variable domain in full, completed from reference TRBV30 and TRBJ2-2, reads SQTIHQWPATLVQPVGSPLSLECTVEGTSNPNLYWYRQAAGRGLQLLFYSVGIGQISSEVPQNLSASRPQDRQFILSSKKLLLSDSGFYLCAWSGSRGYTGELFFGEGSRLTVL.

The J gene is TRBJ1-2, the V gene TRBV7-2, with D unresolved. In germline, CDR1 is SGHTA, CDR2 FQGNSA. Trimming removed 5 bases at V and 7 bases at J, with 23 bases between. The length of the CDR3 is 16 residues. Here the CDR3 DNA reads TGTGCCAGCAGCATAGACCCCGGGATCCTGAGCGGTGGCTACACCTTC. Its protein is CASSIDPGILSGGYTF.